Listed here are 19 T cell receptor beta chains from one sample, sequenced in a study of spatial heterogeneity in lung cancer. Whole-study results and caveats: Expanded intratumoral alpha and beta TCR counts tracked tumor mutation counts.

TCRdb re-analysed the 5' RACE reads in MiXCR, keeping a single row per CDR3 protein. The sample gives about 12,000 distinct CDR3 sequences, 5% to 6.5% of which show up once; 36% is in the top ten. Time point in this sample: sample taken at primary tumor resection. Their specific antigens are unknown. The material sequenced was lung tumor tissue, taken at surgery. The receptors were gathered from a male donor with early-stage non-small cell lung cancer.

This clonotype has a handful of counts. The V call is TRBV11-1, the J call TRBJ2-1, with D tentatively TRBD2 (7 bases). This CDR3 contains 15 residues. Trimming pared 5 bases from V and 6 bases from J, leaving 17 bases between. Looked up from germline, CDR1 is SGHAT and CDR2 is FQDESV (reference sequence). The CDR3 DNA reads TGTGCCAGCAGCCCACCCCGGGGGGCCGGCAATGAGCAGTTCTTC. Its protein product is CASSPPRGAGNEQFF.

This clonotype came up many times. The chain uses TRBV7-9 and TRBJ1-1; D remains unclear. Germline CDR1 SEHNR, CDR2 FQNEAQ (reference sequence). The CDR3 is made up of 14 amino acids. V lost 5 bases, J lost 3 bases, and 13 bases lay in between. CDR3 sequence reads: CASSTGVPDTEAFF. CDR3 coding DNA: TGTGCCAGCAGCACCGGGGTACCGGACACTGAAGCTTTCTTT.

This clonotype is termed medium-sized. The V and J genes are TRBV18 and TRBJ1-2; 9 bases are a match to TRBD1. The CDR3 covers 16 residues. V gave up 5 bases and J gave up 4 bases; unmatched junction bases: 11. Germline V CDR1 and CDR2: KGHSH, LQKENI. As DNA, the CDR3 is TGTGCCAGCTCAACTTCCGACAGGGGGGATGGCTATGGCTACACCTTC. Translated, it gives CASSTSDRGDGYGYTF. The variable domain in full, completed from reference TRBV18 and TRBJ1-2, reads NAGVMQNPRHLVRRRGQEARLRCSPMKGHSHVYWYRQLPEEGLKFMVYLQKENIIDESGMPKERFSAEFPKEGPSILRIQQVVRGDSAAYFCASSTSDRGDGYGYTFGSGTRLTVV.

This clonotype showed up many times. V and J are TRBV28 and TRBJ1-5; 8 nucleotides align to TRBD1. This CDR3 contains 15 residues. V lost 6 bases and J lost 4; bases outside the gene matches: 8. Germline V gene lookup returns CDR1 MDHEN and CDR2 SYDVKM. The CDR3 DNA sequence: TGTGCCAGCAGCCCCCTGGGACAGGCTAATCAGCCCCAGCATTTT. Its protein product is CASSPLGQANQPQHF.

This clonotype is termed medium-sized (0.01 to 0.1%). The chain employs TRBV12-3 or TRBV12-4 and TRBJ2-7, with a tentative D call TRBD2 (5 bases). This CDR3 has 16 residues. V shed 0 bases and J shed 2 bases, with 14 bases lying between them. The CDR3 sequence is CASSLARGLDTYEQYF. The CDR3 bases are TGTGCCAGCAGTTTAGCGCGCGGACTTGATACCTACGAGCAGTACTTC.

This clonotype showed up many times. The rearrangement joins TRBV9 to TRBJ1-3; tentatively, D is TRBD1 (5 bases). Germline V gene data show CDR1 as SGDLS and CDR2 as YYNGEE. This CDR3 has 15 amino acids. The V and J ends lost 0 bases and 4 bases respectively, with 11 bases between them. This CDR3 is CASSVGPGSGNTIYF. The CDR3 DNA reads as TGTGCCAGCAGCGTAGGTCCAGGGTCCGGAAACACCATATATTTT.

Many counts were recorded for this clonotype. The rearrangement joins TRBV5-1 to TRBJ2-1, with TRBD2 matching 13 bases. The CDR3 spans 17 residues. The V segment lost 0 bases and the J segment 8 bases; nucleotides outside the gene matches: 8. Germline CDR1 and CDR2: SGHRS and YFSETQ. The CDR3 protein is CASSLAVLAGGQDEQFF. The CDR3 nucleotides read TGCGCCAGCAGCTTGGCGGTACTAGCGGGGGGGCAGGATGAGCAGTTCTTC.

This clonotype was observed at least ten times. The rearrangement links TRBV30 to TRBJ1-5, with TRBD1 as a possible D gene (6 bases). This CDR3 spans 14 amino acids. Trimming left V 1 base short and J 4 bases short, with 11 bases between. The germline V gene encodes CDR1 GTSNPN and CDR2 SVGIG (reference sequence). CDR3 nucleotides: TGTGCCTGGAGTGACGGACAGCCGAATCAGCCCCAGCATTTT. This codes for CAWSDGQPNQPQHF.

This clonotype has a count of ten or more. J is TRBJ1-1 and V is TRBV12-3 or TRBV12-4; TRBD1 matches at 7 bases. V lost 5 bases and J lost 1; bases outside the gene matches: 7. The CDR3 consists of 15 residues. This CDR3 is CASSPPTGQNTEAFF. The CDR3 DNA sequence: TGTGCCAGCAGTCCTCCGACAGGGCAGAACACTGAAGCTTTCTTT.

About this clonotype itself: This clone may be a read error of a much larger clone one base away. The chain couples TRBV10-2 to TRBJ1-4; a possible D gene is TRBD1 (5 bases). The CDR3 length is 14 residues. Germline CDR1 is WSHSY and CDR2 is SAAADI. As DNA, the CDR3 is TGCACCAGCAGTTTCCAGGGAGGTGGAGAAAAACTGTTTTTT. Amino acids: CTSSFQGGGEKLFF.

This clonotype was picked up many times. The chain recombines TRBV4-2 with TRBJ2-2; 9 bases are shared with TRBD1. CDR1 is LGHNA, CDR2 YNFKEQ, per germline. This CDR3 has 17 residues. Losses at the gene ends were 1 base for V and 6 bases for J; bases not matched to a gene: 9. CDR3: CASSQVRTQGASGELFF. Here the CDR3 DNA reads TGTGCCAGCAGCCAAGTTAGGACACAGGGGGCTTCCGGGGAGCTGTTTTTT.

In its sample, this clonotype was seen many times. The CDR3 DNA reads TGTGCCAGCAGTTGGCGGGAGGGAGGAGAGACCCAGTACTTC. Amino acid sequence: CASSWREGGETQYF. This chain uses TRBV27 with TRBJ2-5; TRBD2 aligns across 9 bases. V lost 4 bases and J lost 4; bases outside the gene matches: 4. Germline V gives CDR1 MNHEY, CDR2 SMNVEV (reference sequence). The CDR3 has 14 amino acids.

This clonotype was observed at least ten times. The chain is built from TRBV6-2 or TRBV6-3 and TRBJ2-5; D possibly matches TRBD1 or TRBD2 (6 bases each). The length of the CDR3 is 14 residues. V was pared by 5 bases and J by 5 bases, with 15 bases between. Germline CDR1 and CDR2: MNHEY and SVGEGT. The CDR3 region is CASSTTTRGETQYF. For the CDR3, the DNA is TGTGCCAGCAGTACAACGACTAGGGGGGAGACCCAGTACTTC.

This clonotype was seen at least ten times. J is TRBJ2-6 and V is TRBV9; D possibly corresponds to TRBD1 (5 bases). V lost 3 bases and J 1 base, leaving 11 bases between the germline ends. CDR1 is SGDLS and CDR2 is YYNGEE in the germline V gene. The CDR3 runs to 16 residues. CDR3 amino acids: CASSAYPGSGANVLTF. CDR3 DNA: TGTGCCAGCAGCGCTTACCCAGGGTCTGGGGCCAACGTCCTGACTTTC. Variable domain in full (rest from reference TRBV9 and TRBJ2-6): DSGVTQTPKHLITATGQRVTLRCSPRSGDLSVYWYQQSLDQGLQFLIQYYNGEERAKGNILERFSAQQFPDLHSELNLSSLELGDSALYFCASSAYPGSGANVLTFGAGSRLTVL.

The chain carries TRBV5-4 and TRBJ2-5; D not certain. The CDR3 length is 13 residues. Trimming took 2 bases from V and 4 from J, leaving 9 bases between them. CDR1 SGHNT and CDR2 YYREEE come from the germline V gene (reference sequence). The CDR3, as DNA: TGTGCCAGCAGCTTCCAAAACGGAGAGACCCAGTACTTC. It translates to CASSFQNGETQYF.

The sample holds many counts of this clonotype. The chain couples TRBV15 to TRBJ2-5; TRBD2 matches 8 bases. V lost 0 bases and J lost 4; bases outside the gene matches: 7. This CDR3 spans 16 amino acids. Germline V gene sequence: CDR1 LNHNV, CDR2 YYDKDF (reference sequence). CDR3 protein: CATSRDQVLAGETQYF. CDR3 sequence (DNA): TGTGCCACCAGCAGAGATCAGGTGCTAGCGGGAGAGACCCAGTACTTC.

This clonotype was seen ten or more times. V is TRBV5-1 and J is TRBJ2-3; TRBD1 matches 12 bases. CDR1 is SGHRS and CDR2 is YFSETQ in the germline V gene. Losses at the gene ends were 0 bases for V and 6 bases for J; bases not matched to a gene: 5. CDR3 size: 16 residues. In DNA, the CDR3 is TGCGCCAGCAGCTTGGCCCGGGACAGGGGGCTGGATACGCAGTATTTT. Amino acids: CASSLARDRGLDTQYF.

At least ten counts were recorded for this clonotype. The rearrangement links TRBV20-1 to TRBJ1-2; weak D call: TRBD1 (6 bases). Germline CDR1 DFQATT, CDR2 SNEGSKA (reference sequence). Trimming removed 4 bases at V and 2 bases at J, with 8 bases between. The CDR3 runs 12 residues. DNA for the CDR3: TGCAGTGCTACAGACAGGAACTATGGCTACACCTTC. Its protein product is CSATDRNYGYTF.

This clonotype was observed at least ten times. The chain uses TRBV19 and TRBJ2-5, with 7 bases aligning to TRBD2. CDR3 length: 16 amino acids. The ends lost 7 bases at V and 5 bases at J; junction bases unmatched: 16. The germline V gene has CDR1 LNHDA and CDR2 SQIVND (reference sequence). For the CDR3, the DNA is TGTGCCAGTACCCTCAGCGGGACTGGTTTCGTGGAGACCCAGTACTTC. Its translation: CASTLSGTGFVETQYF.